This record concerns one T cell receptor beta chain sequence. The target antigen is unknown. Measured with immunoSEQ multiplex PCR; TCRdb has only the in-frame clones, and not every one. Here the sample spans tens of thousands of clones, approximately 94% being singletons. The sample belongs to a study of graft-versus-host responses after intestinal transplantation. Study-wide background: Multivisceral, liver-intestinal, or isolated intestinal grafts were transplanted into recipients.

The source is a human donor who received an intestinal transplant. The specimen was unstimulated CD8+ T cells sorted from spleen or lymph node cells, collected before intestinal transplant.

CDR3 DNA: TGTGCCACCAGCAGAAATAGCGGGCATGAGCAGTTCTTC. This sequence encodes CATSRNSGHEQFF. The V gene is TRBV15, the J gene TRBJ2-1, with 7 bases matching TRBD2. V dropped 2 bases and J dropped 8; count of bases not matched to a gene: 3. The CDR3 extends over 13 amino acids. Per the germline V gene, CDR1 is LNHNV and CDR2 is YYDKDF (reference sequence).